This is a list of T cell receptor beta chains from one sample in a study of beta chain features in type 1 diabetes. Assay: immunoSEQ multiplex PCR; the TCRdb copy retains only in-frame clones and omits some. The sample consists of a few hundred thousand clones, more than 9% of them appearing once. The sequenced sample was naive CD4+ T cells from blood. The receptor source for this set is a woman in her late teens or twenties in good health. Both conserved end residues are part of each CDR3. Clone size is not always given. Where it is, it says once, few, many or a class for expanded clones.

TRBV5-1,.,CASSFGSEKLFF
TRBV5-1,.,CASSSGQGDTEAFF
TRBV2,.,CASRLGTAQETQYF
TRBV5-1,.,CASSLENRITDTQYF
TRBV7-2,few,CASSPFSGERRSPLHF
TRBV2,.,CASSPDRSYEQYF
TRBV20-1,few,CSARTGVEQYF
TRBV29-1,.,CSVNLGQKEQYF
TRBV9,.,CASSVHPYRDQPQHF
TRBV6-5,few,CASSHRDREADTQYF
TRBV5-1,.,CASSSGTSGYNEQFF
TRBV2,.,CASTPESGANTDTQYF
TRBV7-9,few,CASSFRGGGNTEAFF
TRBV29-1,.,CSVPTGDSYEQYF